Listed below are T cell receptor beta chains from one sample, sequenced in a study of siplizumab effects on memory and regulatory T cells. Method: immunoSEQ multiplex PCR; TCRdb's copy keeps in-frame clones and lacks some. The sample holds over 65,000 clones; about 95% are singletons and the top ten take less than 20%. The sample comprised CD8+ T cells sorted from blood. Receptor source: a human donor in good health. Both conserved end residues are part of each CDR3. The D gene is left open where the match is weak. Clone size is stated in some rows and not others, as once, few, many or a class when expanded.

DNA: TGCGCCAGCAGCCAAGATCTTGACAGGGTGATGCAAGGCTACACCTTC; CDR3: CASSQDLDRVMQGYTF; V: TRBV4-1; D: TRBD1; J: TRBJ1-2; size: NA
DNA: TGTGCCAGTAGTGGCCTCCTTCGGGGACAGGGGGACTATGGCTACACCTTC; CDR3: CASSGLLRGQGDYGYTF; V: TRBV19; D: TRBD1; J: TRBJ1-2; size: NA
DNA: TGTGCCAGCAGTTACCCGGGGACTAGCGGGACCTACGAGCAGTACTTC; CDR3: CASSYPGTSGTYEQYF; V: TRBV6-6; D: TRBD2; J: TRBJ2-7; size: NA
DNA: TGTGCCACGGGAGGGGACAATGAGCAGTTCTTC; CDR3: CATGGDNEQFF; V: TRBV19; D: TRBD2; J: TRBJ2-1; size: NA
DNA: TGTGCCAGCAGCGCCAAGGACTCCTCCTACGAGCAGTACTTC; CDR3: CASSAKDSSYEQYF; V: TRBV9; D: NA; J: TRBJ2-7; size: NA
DNA: TGCGCCAGCAGCCAAGATTTTAGCAGCAATCAGCCCCAGCATTTT; CDR3: CASSQDFSSNQPQHF; V: TRBV4-1; D: NA; J: TRBJ1-5; size: NA
DNA: TGTGCCAGCAGGGGGGGGGTTACCTACGAGCAGTACTTC; CDR3: CASRGGVTYEQYF; V: TRBV6-1; D: TRBD2; J: TRBJ2-7; size: NA
DNA: TGTGCCAGCAGCGCCTTGGGACAGGATAATGAAAAACTGTTTTTT; CDR3: CASSALGQDNEKLFF; V: TRBV11-2; D: TRBD1; J: TRBJ1-4; size: once
DNA: TGTGCCAGTAGTTGGGGGGGATCTGGGAACACTGAAGCTTTCTTT; CDR3: CASSWGGSGNTEAFF; V: TRBV19; D: NA; J: TRBJ1-1; size: NA
DNA: TGTGCCAGCAGTTACCCGACAGGGGGGAGTACTGAAGCTTTCTTT; CDR3: CASSYPTGGSTEAFF; V: TRBV6-6; D: TRBD1; J: TRBJ1-1; size: once
DNA: TGTGCCAGCAGTGGGGACGGTTTCGGCACTGAAGCTTTCTTT; CDR3: CASSGDGFGTEAFF; V: TRBV9; D: NA; J: TRBJ1-1; size: NA
DNA: TGTGCCAGCAGTTCCGGGACTAGCAGCCCCGAGCAGTACTTC; CDR3: CASSSGTSSPEQYF; V: TRBV28; D: TRBD2; J: TRBJ2-7; size: NA
DNA: TGCGCCAGCAGCCAAGGGCGCGGGAGGTCCTCCTACGAGCAGTACTTC; CDR3: CASSQGRGRSSYEQYF; V: TRBV4-1; D: TRBD2; J: TRBJ2-7; size: NA
DNA: TGCGCCAGCAGCCAAGATCTCAGACCCAACTGGGACGAGCAGTACTTC; CDR3: CASSQDLRPNWDEQYF; V: TRBV4-1; D: NA; J: TRBJ2-7; size: NA
DNA: TGTGCCAGCAGCATGACACGGGGTCGATTAACGGCCCAGTACTTC; CDR3: CASSMTRGRLTAQYF; V: TRBV11-2; D: NA; J: TRBJ2-5; size: NA
DNA: TGTGCCAGCAGTGAATGGGCAGGGAATGAGCAGTTCTTC; CDR3: CASSEWAGNEQFF; V: TRBV25-1; D: NA; J: TRBJ2-1; size: NA
DNA: TGTGCCAGCAGCATGTACGCGGGAGAGGTCGATACGCAGTATTTT; CDR3: CASSMYAGEVDTQYF; V: TRBV9; D: TRBD2; J: TRBJ2-3; size: NA
DNA: TGCGCCAGCAGACAAGGACAGGGGGCCATGGACACTGAAGCTTTCTTT; CDR3: CASRQGQGAMDTEAFF; V: TRBV5-1; D: TRBD1; J: TRBJ1-1; size: NA
DNA: TGTGCCAGCAGCTCGGTCCCAGGGGAACAAGAGACCCAGTACTTC; CDR3: CASSSVPGEQETQYF; V: TRBV7-3; D: NA; J: TRBJ2-5; size: once
DNA: TGCGCCAGCAGCCAGGGACAGGGAATGAACACTGAAGCTTTCTTT; CDR3: CASSQGQGMNTEAFF; V: TRBV5-1; D: TRBD1; J: TRBJ1-1; size: NA
DNA: TGTGCCAGCAGCGAATGGACGATGTCCTCTGGGGCCAACGTCCTGACTTTC; CDR3: CASSEWTMSSGANVLTF; V: TRBV7-3; D: NA; J: TRBJ2-6; size: NA
DNA: TGTGCCAGCAGCCAATGGACGTCGGATACGCAGTATTTT; CDR3: CASSQWTSDTQYF; V: TRBV13; D: NA; J: TRBJ2-3; size: NA
DNA: TGCGCCAGCAGTCATGGAAAGGTGAACACTGAAGCTTTCTTT; CDR3: CASSHGKVNTEAFF; V: TRBV5-1; D: NA; J: TRBJ1-1; size: many
DNA: TGCAGCGTTGAGGACAGGACCTACGAGCAGTACTTC; CDR3: CSVEDRTYEQYF; V: TRBV29-1; D: TRBD1; J: TRBJ2-7; size: NA
DNA: TGTGCCAGCAGTTTAGCAGGGTGGAATCAGCCCCAGCATTTT; CDR3: CASSLAGWNQPQHF; V: TRBV27; D: NA; J: TRBJ1-5; size: NA
DNA: TGTGCCAGCAGATCCGAGGGGATTAGCGGGAGGGCCTCCGGGGCCAACGTCCTGACTTTC; CDR3: CASRSEGISGRASGANVLTF; V: TRBV2; D: TRBD2; J: TRBJ2-6; size: once
DNA: TGTGCCAGTAGTATGGCTAGCGGGACGTACGAGCAGTACTTC; CDR3: CASSMASGTYEQYF; V: TRBV19; D: TRBD2; J: TRBJ2-7; size: NA
DNA: TGTGCCAGCAGTCTCAACCCTGGATTGGCCTACGAGCAGTACTTC; CDR3: CASSLNPGLAYEQYF; V: TRBV27; D: NA; J: TRBJ2-7; size: once
DNA: TGTGCCAGCAGCTTGCCTAGCGGCACCGGGGAGCTGTTTTTT; CDR3: CASSLPSGTGELFF; V: TRBV7-9; D: TRBD2; J: TRBJ2-2; size: NA
DNA: TGTGCCAGCAGTTTGGACAGGGTAGGGTCAGAGACCCAGTACTTC; CDR3: CASSLDRVGSETQYF; V: TRBV28; D: TRBD1; J: TRBJ2-5; size: NA
DNA: TGTGCCAGCAGTTTACAGGGGGAATCTCGCAATGAGCAGTTCTTC; CDR3: CASSLQGESRNEQFF; V: TRBV6-4; D: TRBD1; J: TRBJ2-1; size: once
DNA: TGTGCCAGCAGCTTTATCGGCAGCTCCTACGAGCAGTACTTC; CDR3: CASSFIGSSYEQYF; V: TRBV5-4; D: NA; J: TRBJ2-7; size: NA
DNA: TGTGCCAGTAGTTGGTCTCGGGGGGACACAGATACGCAGTATTTT; CDR3: CASSWSRGDTDTQYF; V: TRBV19; D: TRBD2; J: TRBJ2-3; size: once
DNA: TGTGCCAGCAGCTCCCTGGCGGGAGTTATCGATGAGCAGTTCTTC; CDR3: CASSSLAGVIDEQFF; V: TRBV7-8; D: TRBD2; J: TRBJ2-1; size: NA
DNA: TGTGCCAGCAACAATCCCGGGACAGGGGGCTACAATGAGCAGTTCTTC; CDR3: CASNNPGTGGYNEQFF; V: TRBV27; D: TRBD1; J: TRBJ2-1; size: NA
DNA: TGTGCTAGTGGTTTAACCTTTACAGATACGCAGTATTTT; CDR3: CASGLTFTDTQYF; V: TRBV12-5; D: NA; J: TRBJ2-3; size: NA
DNA: TGTGCCAGCAGTACTAAACAGGGTTTCCACGAGCAGTACTTC; CDR3: CASSTKQGFHEQYF; V: TRBV27; D: NA; J: TRBJ2-7; size: few
DNA: TGTGCCAGCAGCTCCACTCGGGGGGCCGGGGATACGCAGTATTTT; CDR3: CASSSTRGAGDTQYF; V: TRBV7-8; D: NA; J: TRBJ2-3; size: NA
DNA: TGCGCCAGCAGCCAAGATCGGGTGGGCTCGTTCACAGATACGCAGTATTTT; CDR3: CASSQDRVGSFTDTQYF; V: TRBV4-1; D: NA; J: TRBJ2-3; size: NA
DNA: TGTGCCAGCAGAAGCGCCGGGGAGCTGTTTTTT; CDR3: CASRSAGELFF; V: TRBV6-1; D: NA; J: TRBJ2-2; size: NA
DNA: TGTGCCAGCAGTTTGGACAGGGGGCGCATCGGGGAGCTGTTTTTT; CDR3: CASSLDRGRIGELFF; V: TRBV6-5; D: TRBD1; J: TRBJ2-2; size: NA
DNA: TGTGCCAGCAGCCTTATAACAGGTGGGGCCAACGTCCTGACTTTC; CDR3: CASSLITGGANVLTF; V: TRBV9; D: NA; J: TRBJ2-6; size: NA